This TCR beta chain was retrieved from a study of shared clonotypes between healthy human individuals (dated by TCRdb to about 2020). About the investigation overall: The cohort included three men and two women between 18 and 49 years of age. For each donor, CD4 naive and CD4 memory were each given three plates, CD8 naive was given two plates, and CD8 memory was given one plate. To estimate repertoire size and how much clonotype sharing occurs between individuals, the study deeply sequenced the blood TCR repertoires of a handful of healthy adults. Different laboratories and diverse techniques were used to prepare libraries and sequence TCR repertoires, to increase sequencing depth and limit assay-specific biases. Leukapheresis yielded between about 0.85 and 10 billion PBMCs per donor.

Overall results and qualifications from the work: Estimated clonotype richness was generally larger for naive than for memory subsets. Pairwise subsampling led to the expectation that sequencing depth would affect the degree of clonotype sharing among donors. Rarefaction of sorted-subset datasets indicated incomplete sequencing despite the large sequencing depth. Because the study included a small number of donors, the genetic and exposure-history diversity represented was limited. Higher generation probabilities were observed for clonotypes shared by all four sorted-subset donors than for non-shared clonotypes. Sampling was restricted to blood, and TCR repertoires in tissue are likely to differ from TCR repertoires in blood. Sharing across a handful of donors was observed for 5% to 6.5% of naive CD4, about 3.2% of naive CD8, around 2.5% of memory CD4, and about 0.4% of memory CD8 clonotypes.

Using the deep immunoSEQ assay, TCR CDR3 regions were amplified from genomic DNA by multiplex PCR. Extracted genomic DNA from each cell subset was distributed evenly across all wells of several immunoSEQ 96-well plates, and each plate was treated as a replicate. For sorted subsets, roughly 190 ng of genomic DNA, equivalent to about 30,000 T cell genomes, went into each replicate PCR. The purified libraries were quantified using a Qubit 3.0 fluorometer, sized with a Bioanalyzer 2100, and then quantified again using the KAPA Library Quantification kit. Every immunoSEQ 96-well plate was sequenced on a separate single-read 150-cycle Illumina NextSeq 550 flow cell. The authors processed their data as follows. Because the immunoSEQ output held only junctional sequences and lacked quality scores, the filtering could not match the filtering applied to full-length reads. Sequences were annotated with PyIR, a Python wrapper for IgBLAST v1.9, and V/J genes and CDR3 were assigned using IMGT germline references. Reads were removed for weak V/J assignments (E-value above 1e-6), missing CDR3, stop codons, out-of-frame junctions, or ambiguous translated residues. A V3J clonotype was defined by an identical inferred V gene, J gene, and CDR3 amino acid sequence. To compute the percentage overlap between repertoires, the number of shared unique clonotypes was divided by the size of the smaller repertoire. Three approaches were used to assess repertoire richness: RTK rarefaction, the Chao1 estimator, and Recon v2.1 estimates of unobserved clonotypes. OLGA was used to compute generation probabilities for all TCRbeta clonotypes that the gDNA method yielded from a few donors. TCRdb holds this immuneACCESS table with in-frame rearrangements only. Some clones are missing; in checked studies, unresolved V genes explain under half, and the rest has no known cause. V, J and clone size were drawn from that table, and D and trimming were deduced from the DNA. Present in this sample are 2 million to 2.5 million clones, around 96% of which were seen just once. About 1.1% of the sample lies in the top ten.

Comments on this clone: The antigen this receptor binds is unknown. Per-base qualities were not stored, and no clone one base away is much larger.

CD8 naive samples were obtained by positive selection for CCR7 among CD45RO-negative cells, yielding a CD45RA+CCR7+ population from which TemRA cells were excluded. The donors were healthy, HIV-negative adults with no recently reported acute infections or vaccinations. Every donor was a Caucasian adult residing in Nashville, Tennessee, USA. After blood collection by leukapheresis, PBMCs were isolated using Ficoll-Histopaque density gradient centrifugation and then cryopreserved in the vapor phase of liquid nitrogen. Analytical flow cytometry was used to check the purity and quantity of each magnetically sorted T cell population. Genomic DNA was isolated from each sorted fraction and quantified by UV absorbance on a Nanodrop 2000c. The receptor comes from a man between 18 and 29 years old in good health. Sequencing was carried out using naive CD8+ T cells sorted from blood. The sample's cell subset or site, from its label and the paper: CD45RA+CCR7+.

The CDR3 reads as follows: CASSQGGGNTGELFF. The nucleotide sequence reads TGTGCCAGCAGCCAGGGAGGGGGTAACACCGGGGAGCTGTTTTTT. The chain was built from TRBV4-2 and TRBJ2-2, and TRBD2 may be the D gene, going by 7 matching bases. CDR1 LGHNA and CDR2 YNFKEQ are derived from the germline V gene. CDR3 length: 15 amino acids, cysteine to phenylalanine. Only the CDR3 DNA is retained, 45 bases long and in frame from the first base. A distance of 10 bases separates the germline ends of V and J, which lose 3 bases and 2 bases respectively.